This T cell receptor (beta chain) was obtained from a study of tumor-infiltrating lymphocytes in primary liver carcinoma. Study background: Subjects presented with primary liver carcinoma managed by surgical resection. The patient population consisted of men and women between 30 and 69 years of age. Findings and limits, study-wide: Bulk unsorted material prevented CD4+ and CD8+ repertoire comparison. Pairs comparing tumor with adjacent tissue or blood overlapped less than pairs drawn from tumor regions.

TCR beta cDNA came from roughly 450 ng total RNA, primed with a constant-region primer. Employing slightly modified ARM-PCR, three nested multiplex PCR rounds were run, and these gave rise to the TCR beta libraries. A C-beta reverse primer and TRBV1-TRBV30 forward primers served in each of the first two PCR rounds, at ten to eleven cycles apiece. TCRdb re-analysed the multiplex PCR reads in MiXCR, keeping a single row per CDR3 protein. The sample has about 180,000 distinct CDR3 sequences, about 60% seen once. The V gene's germline CDR1 is SGHAT and CDR2 FQNNGV. CDR3 length equals 13 residues. It was unsorted whole blood that yielded blood RNA, and germline DNA was also extracted. For this clonotype: The antigen is not known. An end of the junction does not agree with germline; a read error may underlie this.

The chain is built from TRBV11-2 and TRBJ2-2, with D perhaps TRBD1 or TRBD2 (5 bases each). Sequencing was performed on peripheral blood. The receptor was derived from a man between 40 and 49 years old with primary liver carcinoma and hepatitis B virus infection. The CDR3 is CASTTANNGELFF. CDR3 DNA: TGTGCCAGCACGACAGCGAACAACGGGGAGCTATTTTTT.